The entry below describes one T cell receptor (beta chain). Its matching antigen is unknown. The sample is drawn from a study of T-cell reconstitution after alpha-beta-depleted transplantation in children. Unique molecular identifiers tagged the TCRbeta library. TCRdb processed the PCR reads anew with MiXCR; each CDR3 protein has one entry. The sample holds approximately 500,000 distinct CDR3 sequences, over 20% seen once. Germline CDR1 and CDR2: MGHDK and SYGVNS. This CDR3 has 13 residues. V dropped 1 base and J dropped 3 bases, with 7 bases sitting between them. Regarding the study as a whole: Reported findings indicate that, about two months after transplant, alpha-beta T cells came from several hundred expanded clones, which were derived from non-depleted graft cells. Certain patients had high TCRbeta diversity at day 60, and it came from recipient T cells and thymic progenitors that survived.

The origin of this receptor is a boy in the first two years of life with Wiskott-Aldrich syndrome, due to receive a stem cell transplant. The rearrangement uses TRBV25-1 and TRBJ2-7; D ambiguous. The material sequenced was PBMCs, taken before TCRalphabeta/CD19-depleted stem cell transplant. CDR3 region: CASSESASYEQYF. The DNA for the CDR3 is TGTGCCAGCAGTGAATCAGCCAGCTACGAGCAGTACTTC.